This T cell receptor (beta chain) was found in a study of Tregs in tolerant kidney transplant recipients. Study outcomes and limitations: For some patients, primers changed over time, blocking nucleotide-level comparison. Expanding Tregs on activated donor B cells appeared to best identify donor-specific TCRbeta clones.

Looked up from germline, CDR1 is MNHNS and CDR2 is SASEGT. This CDR3 is built from 13 residues. V trimming: 2 bases; J trimming: 6 bases; junction bases outside the gene matches: 1. Unstimulated Tregs (CD4+CD25+CD127-) and CD4+CD25- non-Tregs were sorted from PBMCs. As concerns this clone: Its cognate antigen is unknown. Read sequence stops 3 residues before the CDR3 end, and the germline J gene provides the missing end.

Assay used: immunoSEQ multiplex PCR; TCRdb lists only in-frame clones, some missing. The specimen's table records fewer than 40,000 clones. The rearrangement joins TRBV6-1 to TRBJ1-2; 9 nucleotides line up with TRBD1. This specimen was CD8+ T cells from blood, taken before the transplant. This clonotype originated in a human donor who received a combined kidney and bone marrow transplant. CDR3 amino acids: CASSEWTGDGYTF. The part of the CDR3 DNA that was read is TGTGCCAGCAGTGAATGGACAGGGGATGGC.